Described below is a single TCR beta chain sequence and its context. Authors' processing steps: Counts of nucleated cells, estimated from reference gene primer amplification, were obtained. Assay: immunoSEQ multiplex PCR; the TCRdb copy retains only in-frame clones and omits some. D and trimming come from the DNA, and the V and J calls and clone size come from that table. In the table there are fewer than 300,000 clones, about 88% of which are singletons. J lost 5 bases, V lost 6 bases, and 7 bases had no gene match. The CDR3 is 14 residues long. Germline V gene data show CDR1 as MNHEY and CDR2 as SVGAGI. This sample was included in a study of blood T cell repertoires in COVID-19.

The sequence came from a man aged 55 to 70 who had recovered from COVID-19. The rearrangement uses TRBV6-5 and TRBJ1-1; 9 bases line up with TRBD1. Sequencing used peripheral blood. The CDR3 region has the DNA TGTGCCAGCAGCCCACAGGGGGCGAAGACTGAAGCTTTCTTT. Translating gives CASSPQGAKTEAFF.